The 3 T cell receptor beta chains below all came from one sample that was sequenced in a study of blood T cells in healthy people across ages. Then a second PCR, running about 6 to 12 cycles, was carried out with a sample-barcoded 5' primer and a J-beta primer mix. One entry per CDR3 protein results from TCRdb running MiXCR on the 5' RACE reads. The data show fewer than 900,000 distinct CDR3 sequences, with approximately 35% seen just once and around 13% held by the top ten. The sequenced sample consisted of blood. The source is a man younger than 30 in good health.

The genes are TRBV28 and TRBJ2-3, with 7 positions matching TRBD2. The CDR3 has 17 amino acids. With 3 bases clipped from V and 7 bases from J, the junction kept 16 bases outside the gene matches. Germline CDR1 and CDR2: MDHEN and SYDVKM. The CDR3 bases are TGTGCCAGCAGTTTTACTGGCGGGGGACCCCAAGGAAATACGCAGTATTTT. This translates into CASSFTGGGPQGNTQYF.

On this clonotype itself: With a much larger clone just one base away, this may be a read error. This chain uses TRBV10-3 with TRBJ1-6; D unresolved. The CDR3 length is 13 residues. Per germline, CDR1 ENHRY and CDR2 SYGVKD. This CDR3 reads CAISNNDGSPPHF. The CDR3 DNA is TGTGCCATCAGTAACAATGATGGTTCACCCCCCCACTTT.

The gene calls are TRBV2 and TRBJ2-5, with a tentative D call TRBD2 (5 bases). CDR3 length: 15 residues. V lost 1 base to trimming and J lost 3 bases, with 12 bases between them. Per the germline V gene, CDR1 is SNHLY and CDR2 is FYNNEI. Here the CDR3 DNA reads TGTGCCAGCAGTGAAGGTCTAGCAGGAGAAGAGACCCAGTACTTC. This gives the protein CASSEGLAGEETQYF.